The text below deals with one T cell receptor beta chain. Researchers amplified the TCR beta CDR3 regions from RNA transcripts. RT-PCR in the first round (using the HTBI primer set) targeted the TCR CDR3. Each CDR3 protein is one row after TCRdb ran MiXCR on the multiplex PCR reads. The sample holds hundreds of thousands of distinct CDR3 sequences, 14% seen once. These data belong to a study of T cells in Graves' hyperthyroidism and ophthalmopathy. This CDR3 comprises 16 residues. Germline CDR1 and CDR2: SGHVS and FNYEAQ. With V trimmed by 0 bases and J by 9 bases, 9 bases remained unmatched. V and J are TRBV7-6 and TRBJ2-1, with TRBD2 identical over 9 bases. The source is a woman under 30 with Graves' hyperthyroidism. Sequencing was performed on blood. CDR3 sequence: CASSLAVLAGIGEQFF. CDR3 DNA: TGTGCCAGCAGCTTAGCGGTACTAGCGGGTATCGGTGAGCAGTTCTTC.